Listed here are 18 T cell receptor beta chains from one sample, sequenced in a study of shared clonotypes between healthy human individuals. The table came from immunoSEQ multiplex PCR; TCRdb's copy has only in-frame clones and leaves some out. The table includes about 2.1 million clones, around 93% detected once. CD45RO-negative CD8 cells positively selected for CCR7 made up the naive population, which excluded terminally differentiated effector memory CD45RA+ cells. The specimen sequenced was naive CD8+ T cells from PBMCs. The source is a man aged 18 to 30 in good health. Some clones in this sample may be carry-over from other donors' samples.

This rearrangement joins TRBV11-3 to TRBJ1-1; 8 bases line up with TRBD1. Germline-derived CDR1 and CDR2 are SGHNT and YENEEA. CDR3 length equals 16 residues. Trimming cost V 4 bases and J 5 bases; bases outside gene matches: 12. CDR3 in DNA: TGTGCCAGCAGCTCAAGCCGGACAGGGTTCCGTACTGAAGCTTTCTTT. Amino acid sequence: CASSSSRTGFRTEAFF.

The chain is built from TRBV30 and TRBJ1-5; D remains unclear. The CDR3 consists of 13 residues. The germline V gene encodes CDR1 GTSNPN and CDR2 SVGIG (reference sequence). Trimming left V 2 bases short and J 5 bases short, with 10 bases between. CDR3 sequence: CAWSSDGDQPQHF. The CDR3 DNA sequence: TGTGCCTGGAGTTCGGACGGAGATCAGCCCCAGCATTTT.

The chain is built from TRBV7-8 and TRBJ1-3; D not certain. V lost 7 bases and J 2 bases, leaving 18 bases between the germline ends. This CDR3 is built from 16 residues. Looked up from germline, CDR1 is SGHVS and CDR2 is FQNEAQ. CDR3 sequence (DNA): TGTGCCAGCACCAACTTAACGGCGGAGACTGGAAACACCATATATTTT. Amino acids: CASTNLTAETGNTIYF.

In nucleotides, the CDR3 is TGTGCCAGCTCATCGTTAGCGGGAGTAAAAGAGACCCAGTACTTC. It encodes CASSSLAGVKETQYF. The V gene is TRBV18, the J gene TRBJ2-5, with 9 bases fitting TRBD2. The CDR3 length is 15 residues. The germline V gene encodes CDR1 KGHSH and CDR2 LQKENI. Losses at the gene ends were 5 bases for V and 3 bases for J; bases not matched to a gene: 7.

This chain connects TRBV5-4 to TRBJ2-7, with D maybe TRBD2 (5 bases). CDR3 size: 14 residues. V shed 4 bases and J shed 2 bases, with 13 bases lying between them. CDR1 is SGHNT and CDR2 is YYREEE in the germline V gene (reference sequence). CDR3 bases: TGTGCCAGCAGCGGACGGGGATCGGCCTACGAGCAGTACTTC. It yields the protein CASSGRGSAYEQYF.

This clone is a singleton in its sample. The J gene is TRBJ2-6, the V gene TRBV4-3; D may correspond to TRBD1 or TRBD2 (6 bases each). CDR1 and CDR2 (germline): LGHNA, YSLEER. The CDR3 covers 18 residues. Trimming took 2 bases from V and 2 from J, leaving 16 bases between them. The CDR3 reads CASSQHAHREAGANVLTF. The CDR3 coding sequence is TGCGCCAGCAGCCAACACGCGCACAGGGAGGCTGGGGCCAACGTCCTGACTTTC.

The J gene is TRBJ2-2, the V gene TRBV6-1; D is uncertain. Germline assignment: CDR1 MNHNS and CDR2 SASEGT. CDR3 size: 15 residues. V was pared by 1 base and J by 3 bases, with 9 bases between. DNA for the CDR3: TGTGCCAGCAGTGAAGGGGGTAGCTACACCGGGGAGCTGTTTTTT. It yields the protein CASSEGGSYTGELFF.

The gene calls are TRBV5-6 and TRBJ2-3, with 14 bases fitting TRBD2. The germline gives CDR1 SGHDT, CDR2 YYEEEE. Germline trimming cut 3 bases from V and 4 bases from J; bases unmatched to any gene: 4. The CDR3 spans 16 residues. CDR3 bases: TGTGCCAGCAGCTGGGGGACTAGCGGGAGCCCAGATACGCAGTATTTT. Protein sequence: CASSWGTSGSPDTQYF.

The rearrangement joins TRBV15 to TRBJ2-5; possibly TRBD1 or TRBD2 for D (6 bases each). There are 15 residues in the CDR3. Germline values: CDR1 LNHNV, CDR2 YYDKDF (reference sequence). V was shortened by 5 bases and J by 4 bases, with 17 bases between the two germline ends. The CDR3 DNA reads as TGTGCCACCAGCCATTTCAGGGGAGGAAGAGAGACCCAGTACTTC. Its translation: CATSHFRGGRETQYF.

The chain carries TRBV7-9 and TRBJ2-5; no definite D call. Trimming left V 4 bases short and J 2 bases short, with 11 bases between. Per the germline V gene, CDR1 is SEHNR and CDR2 is FQNEAQ (reference sequence). The CDR3 consists of 14 residues. The CDR3 protein is CASSYLSSQETQYF. The CDR3 coding sequence is TGTGCCAGCAGCTACTTGAGTTCTCAAGAGACCCAGTACTTC.

The chain uses TRBV5-4 and TRBJ2-5, with 12 positions matching TRBD2. This CDR3 is 16 amino acids long. Germline V CDR1 and CDR2: SGHNT, YYREEE (reference sequence). V dropped 0 bases and J dropped 5; count of bases not matched to a gene: 5. This CDR3 is CASSLGLAGGPETQYF. The DNA for the CDR3 is TGTGCCAGCAGCTTGGGGCTAGCGGGAGGGCCGGAGACCCAGTACTTC.

This clone occurred once. The rearrangement links TRBV5-8 to TRBJ2-1; D is uncertain. V lost 2 bases and J 8 bases, leaving 11 bases between the germline ends. The CDR3 extends over 13 amino acids. Germline loops: CDR1 SGHTS, CDR2 YDEGEE. The CDR3 loop reads CASSFGEIDEQFF. CDR3 bases: TGTGCCAGCAGCTTTGGTGAGATCGATGAGCAGTTCTTC.

The rearrangement uses TRBV5-6 and TRBJ1-2, with 10 bases fitting TRBD1. V was pared by 4 bases and J by 6 bases, with 6 bases of the junction left unmatched. The CDR3 has 14 residues. In germline, CDR1 is SGHDT, CDR2 YYEEEE. The CDR3 is CASSPGTGAHGYTF. The CDR3 region has the DNA TGTGCCAGCAGCCCCGGGACAGGGGCGCATGGCTACACCTTC.

This chain uses TRBV7-9 with TRBJ1-3; D perhaps matches TRBD1 (5 bases). Germline V gene sequence: CDR1 SEHNR, CDR2 FQNEAQ (reference sequence). This CDR3 has 15 amino acids. V lost 5 bases to trimming and J lost 2 bases, with 13 bases between them. The CDR3 region is CASSERDPAGNTIYF. The CDR3 nucleotides are TGTGCCAGCAGCGAACGGGACCCCGCTGGAAACACCATATATTTT. The complete variable domain, with remaining parts taken from reference TRBV7-9 and TRBJ1-3, reads DTGVSQNPRHKITKRGQNVTFRCDPISEHNRLYWYRQTLGQGPEFLTYFQNEAQLEKSRLLSDRFSAERPKGSFSTLEIQRTEQGDSAMYLCASSERDPAGNTIYFGEGSWLTVV.

This clone was seen more than once but under ten times. The rearrangement joins TRBV6-1 to TRBJ1-1; no clear D gene. Trimming pared 7 bases from V and 0 bases from J, leaving 6 bases between. This CDR3 is 12 amino acids long. The germline CDR1 and CDR2 sequences are MNHNS and SASEGT. CDR3 residues: CASIGLNTEAFF. Here the CDR3 DNA reads TGTGCCAGCATCGGTTTGAACACTGAAGCTTTCTTT.

As regards this clone: Other DNA sequences in this specimen translate into the identical CDR3. This sequence joins TRBV27 and TRBJ1-1, with D unclear. V lost 2 bases to trimming and J lost 5 bases, with 12 bases between them. Germline V lookup: CDR1 MNHEY, CDR2 SMNVEV (reference sequence). The CDR3 extends over 14 amino acids. The CDR3, as DNA: TGTGCCAGCAGTTTACCGGGAGTAGGTACTGAAGCTTTCTTT. Amino acid sequence: CASSLPGVGTEAFF.

J is TRBJ2-1 and V is TRBV7-9; tentatively, D is TRBD2 (6 bases). The CDR3 loop spans 16 amino acids. V shed 4 bases and J shed 0 bases, with 13 bases lying between them. In germline, CDR1 is SEHNR, CDR2 FQNEAQ (reference sequence). The CDR3 bases are TGTGCCAGCAGCTCGTTCAGCGGGTTCTCCTACAATGAGCAGTTCTTC. Translated: CASSSFSGFSYNEQFF.

This clone was seen once. The chain uses TRBV11-2 and TRBJ2-2; D unresolved. Per the germline V gene, CDR1 is SGHAT and CDR2 is FQNNGV. This CDR3 is built from 16 residues. V lost 2 bases and J lost 6, with 16 bases in between. CDR3 DNA sequence: TGTGCCAGCAGCTTAAGACAAGCCGAGTTTCCCGGGGAGCTGTTTTTT. It encodes CASSLRQAEFPGELFF.